This T cell receptor (beta chain) was identified during a study of cytomegalovirus exposure and HLA in healthy donors. With respect to this clone: Antigen: not known.

Findings and caveats of the study: Being indistinguishable, some V segments were excluded, TRBV6-2 and TRBV6-3 among them.

Though nominally healthy at sampling, donors likely had unrecorded immune exposures. Primers for the PCR totalled 60 Vbeta and 13 Jbeta. Libraries were prepared by immunoSEQ multiplex PCR; TCRdb keeps only in-frame clonotypes and omits some of them. This sample carries approximately 150,000 clones, 79% of them seen once, and the ten largest clones take about 6.7%. The germline V gene has CDR1 SEHNR and CDR2 FQNEAQ (reference sequence). V lost 2 bases to trimming and J lost 9 bases; unmatched junction nucleotides: 10. This CDR3 has 14 residues. The rearrangement uses TRBV7-9 and TRBJ2-7; 7 bases fit TRBD1. Input material: PBMCs. This TCR was recovered from a man between 50 and 59 years old in good health and CMV-seropositive. The CDR3 loop is CASSLRQGGLGQYF. The CDR3 coding sequence is TGTGCCAGCAGCTTACGACAGGGCGGCCTAGGGCAGTACTTC.